This T cell receptor beta chain was recorded in a study of blood T cell repertoires in COVID-19. Assay used: immunoSEQ multiplex PCR; TCRdb lists only in-frame clones, some missing. Altogether roughly 150,000 clones are present, 70% to 90% being singletons, with the ten largest covering more than 2%. The ends were cut back, 5 bases at V and 7 bases at J, with 6 bases in the middle. CDR3 size: 11 residues. Germline CDR1 reads LGHDT; CDR2 reads YNNKEL (reference sequence). This sequence originates from a woman in her sixties or seventies with acute or convalescent COVID-19. The chain carries TRBV3-1 (or the pseudogene TRBV3-2) and TRBJ1-3; D is unresolved. The sequencing input was peripheral blood. CDR3: CASSAGNTIYF. The CDR3 nucleotides are TGTGCCAGCAGCGCGGGGAACACCATATATTTT.